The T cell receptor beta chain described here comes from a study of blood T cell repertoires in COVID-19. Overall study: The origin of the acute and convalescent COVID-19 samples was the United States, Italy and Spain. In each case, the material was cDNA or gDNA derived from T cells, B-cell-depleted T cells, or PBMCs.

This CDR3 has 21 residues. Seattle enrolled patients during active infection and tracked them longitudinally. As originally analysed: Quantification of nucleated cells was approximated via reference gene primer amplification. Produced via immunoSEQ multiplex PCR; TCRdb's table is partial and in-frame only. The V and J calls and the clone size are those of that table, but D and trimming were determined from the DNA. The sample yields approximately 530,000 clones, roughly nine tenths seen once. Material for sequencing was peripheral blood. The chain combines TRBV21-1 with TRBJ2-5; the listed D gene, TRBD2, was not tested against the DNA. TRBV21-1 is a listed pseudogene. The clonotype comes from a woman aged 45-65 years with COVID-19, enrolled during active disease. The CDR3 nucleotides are TGTGCCAGCAGCGCCGGACTAGCGGATCCCTTGGGTCCCAGAATCCAAGAGACCCAGTACTTC. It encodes CASSAGLADPLGPRIQETQYF.